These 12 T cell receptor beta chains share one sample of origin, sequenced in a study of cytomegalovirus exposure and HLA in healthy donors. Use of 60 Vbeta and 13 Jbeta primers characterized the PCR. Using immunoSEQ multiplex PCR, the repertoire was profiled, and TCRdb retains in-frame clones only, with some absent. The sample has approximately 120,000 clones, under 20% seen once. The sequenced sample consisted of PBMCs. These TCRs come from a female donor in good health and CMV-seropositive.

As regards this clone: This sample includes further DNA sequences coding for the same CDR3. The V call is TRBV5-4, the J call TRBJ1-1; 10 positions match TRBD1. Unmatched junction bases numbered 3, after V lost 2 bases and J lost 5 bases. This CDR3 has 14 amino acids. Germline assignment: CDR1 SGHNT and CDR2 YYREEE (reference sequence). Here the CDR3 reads CASSLDRGRTEAFF. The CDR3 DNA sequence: TGTGCCAGCAGCTTAGACAGGGGGCGAACTGAAGCTTTCTTT.

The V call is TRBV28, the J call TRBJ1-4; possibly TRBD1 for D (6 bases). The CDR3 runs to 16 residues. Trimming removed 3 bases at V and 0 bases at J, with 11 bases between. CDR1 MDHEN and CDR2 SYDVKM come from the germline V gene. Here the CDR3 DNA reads TGTGCCAGCAGTTTTTGGGACATTGCAACTAATGAAAAACTGTTTTTT. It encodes CASSFWDIATNEKLFF. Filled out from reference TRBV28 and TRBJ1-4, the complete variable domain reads DVKVTQSSRYLVKRTGEKVFLECVQDMDHENMFWYRQDPGLGLRLIYFSYDVKMKEKGDIPEGYSVSREKKERFSLILESASTNQTSMYLCASSFWDIATNEKLFFGSGTQLSVL.

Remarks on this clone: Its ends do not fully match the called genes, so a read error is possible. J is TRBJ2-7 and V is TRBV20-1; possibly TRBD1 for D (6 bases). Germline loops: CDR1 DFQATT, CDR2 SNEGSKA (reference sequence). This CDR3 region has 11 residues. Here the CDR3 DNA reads TGCAGTGCCGGAAGGGGTGCAGGGGTTGTCTTC. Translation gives CSAGRGAGVVF.

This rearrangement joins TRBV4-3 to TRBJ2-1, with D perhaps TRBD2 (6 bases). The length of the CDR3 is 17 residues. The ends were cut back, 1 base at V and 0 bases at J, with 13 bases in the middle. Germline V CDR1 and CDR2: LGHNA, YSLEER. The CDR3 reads CASSQVTGVLSYNEQFF. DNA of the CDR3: TGCGCCAGCAGCCAAGTCACGGGGGTACTCTCCTACAATGAGCAGTTCTTC.

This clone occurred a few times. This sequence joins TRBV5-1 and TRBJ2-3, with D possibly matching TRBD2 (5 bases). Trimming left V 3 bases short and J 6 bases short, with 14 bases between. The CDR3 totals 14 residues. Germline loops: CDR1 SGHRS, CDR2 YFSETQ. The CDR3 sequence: CASSSALVSDTQYF. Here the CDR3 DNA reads TGCGCCAGCAGCTCGGCACTAGTATCCGATACGCAGTATTTT.

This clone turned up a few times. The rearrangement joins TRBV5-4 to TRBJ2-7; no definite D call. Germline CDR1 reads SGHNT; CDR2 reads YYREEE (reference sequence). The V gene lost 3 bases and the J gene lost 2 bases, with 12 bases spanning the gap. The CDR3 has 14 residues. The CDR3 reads CASSSGDTPYEQYF. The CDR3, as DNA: TGTGCCAGCAGCTCCGGTGACACTCCCTACGAGCAGTACTTC.

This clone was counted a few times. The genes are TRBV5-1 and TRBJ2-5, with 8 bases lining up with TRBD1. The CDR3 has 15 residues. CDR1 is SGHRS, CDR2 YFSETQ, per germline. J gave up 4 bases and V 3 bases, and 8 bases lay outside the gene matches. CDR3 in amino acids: CASSSQGGFSETQYF. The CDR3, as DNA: TGCGCCAGCAGCTCACAGGGGGGATTTTCAGAGACCCAGTACTTC.

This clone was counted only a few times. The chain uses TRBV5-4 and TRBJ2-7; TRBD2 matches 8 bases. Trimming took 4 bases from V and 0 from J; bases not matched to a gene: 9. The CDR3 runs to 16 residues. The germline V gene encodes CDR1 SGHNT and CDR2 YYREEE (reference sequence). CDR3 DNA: TGTGCCAGCAGCGAGGGAAGCGGGAGTGGCTCCTACGAGCAGTACTTC. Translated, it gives CASSEGSGSGSYEQYF.

In DNA, the CDR3 is TGTGCCAGCAGCTTGGGCGGAGTCTCCTACGAGCAGTACTTC. This sequence encodes CASSLGGVSYEQYF. The chain uses TRBV5-6 and TRBJ2-7; D unresolved. V was cut by 0 bases and J by 0 bases, with 7 bases left in between. Germline-derived CDR1 and CDR2 are SGHDT and YYEEEE. The CDR3 consists of 14 residues. The complete variable domain, with remaining parts taken from reference TRBV5-6 and TRBJ2-7, reads DAGVTQSPTHLIKTRGQQVTLRCSPKSGHDTVSWYQQALGQGPQFIFQYYEEEERQRGNFPDRFSGHQFPNYSSELNVNALLLGDSALYLCASSLGGVSYEQYFGPGTRLTVT.

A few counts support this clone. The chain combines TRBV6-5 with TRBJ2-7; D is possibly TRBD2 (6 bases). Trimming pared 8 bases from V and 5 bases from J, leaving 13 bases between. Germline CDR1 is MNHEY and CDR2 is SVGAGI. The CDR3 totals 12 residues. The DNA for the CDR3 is TGTGCCAGCTCACCGGGAGCCCACGAGCAGTACTTC. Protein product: CASSPGAHEQYF.

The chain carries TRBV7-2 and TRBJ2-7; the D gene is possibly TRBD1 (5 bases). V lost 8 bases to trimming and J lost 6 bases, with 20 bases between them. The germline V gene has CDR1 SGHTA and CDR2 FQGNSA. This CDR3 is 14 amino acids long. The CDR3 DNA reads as TGTGCCAGCCGACAGACGGGTATACTTTTCGAGCAGTACTTC. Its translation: CASRQTGILFEQYF.

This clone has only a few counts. CDR3 protein: CASRGGDGANVLTF. CDR3 in DNA: TGTGCCAGCAGGGGAGGTGATGGGGCCAACGTCCTGACTTTC. The chain uses TRBV7-9 and TRBJ2-6, with D possibly matching TRBD2 (6 bases). The V end lost 6 bases, the J end lost 3 bases, and 9 bases lay between the germline ends. This CDR3 comprises 14 residues. Germline values: CDR1 SEHNR, CDR2 FQNEAQ (reference sequence).